This T cell receptor (beta chain) was recorded in a study of regulatory T cells in long-lasting Graves disease (dated by TCRdb to 2020 to 2022). As for the study more broadly: Newly diagnosed Graves' disease patients had taken antithyroid drugs for less than 3 months. Patients with persistent Graves' disease were compared with patients with newly diagnosed Graves' disease using TCR sequencing and RNA sequencing of peripheral blood. The study was registered as a clinical trial and conducted in China. A total of 33 samples were covered by TCR sequencing, comprising approximately 13 persistent and 20 newly diagnosed Graves' disease patients. Overall study results and their limits: Patients with persistent disease shared more public clonotypes (approximately 2,500) than newly diagnosed patients did (around 1,000). Sequencing and analysis were limited to the TCR beta chain. Lower TCR Shannon entropy and fewer highly expanded clones were observed in persistent Graves' disease patients than in newly diagnosed patients, which suggested clonal expansion. The study examined only peripheral blood because the primary lesion, thyroid tissue, could not be accessed. Preferential use of TRBV28, TRBJ1-2 and TRBJ2-5 was observed in persistent disease, whereas TRBV20-1 and TRBJ2-1 were favored in newly diagnosed disease. As a limitation, the authors acknowledged that the small sample size may reduce accuracy.

In light of the paper, this sample's time point label describes: newly diagnosed GD, antithyroid drugs for less than 3 months. For both TCR sequencing and RNA sequencing, RNA was extracted from PBMCs in TRIzol. The diagnosis of Graves' disease followed American Thyroid Association guidelines. Patients were recruited from an endocrinology department in Xi'an, China. Each patient gave around 9.2 milliliters of peripheral blood, collected in an EDTA anticoagulant tube. PBMCs were isolated by Ficoll Paque Plus density gradient separation without further T cell sorting. An Agilent 2100 Bioanalyzer and agarose gel were used to check RNA quality, while a NanoDrop 2000 measured RNA concentration. The method was multiplex PCR. The data were produced on an Illumina HiSeq 4000. iRepertoire HTBI primers and Arm-PCR amplification of CDR3 regions were used to construct TCR beta libraries. Before sequencing, the PCR products went through gel purification. The authors' analysis ran thus. Gene usage analysis of CDR3 amino acid clonotypes used the 55 to 65 TRBV and 14 to 15 TRBJ segments found across samples. COPE and FqMerger were used to merge filtered high-quality paired reads into contigs. BLAST was used to align contigs to the IMGT TRBV, TRBD and TRBJ reference genes, and CDR3 was defined following IMGT. Clonotypes above 0.1% frequency were classified as highly expanded clones. Repertoire diversity was measured by Shannon entropy, and V-J evenness by the Gini coefficient. A clonotype was considered public if more than one individual shared it. The raw public reads went through TCRdb reprocessing: fastp at Q25, MiXCR clone calling, in-frame beta chains kept. One record per CDR3 amino acid sequence lists the most common genes and DNA. TCRdb's processing, not the authors' own work, is the source of the V and J calls. The sample data list 420,000 or so distinct CDR3 sequences, and roughly 15% of these were observed just once. Together, the top ten hold 20% to 25% of the sample.

CDR1 and CDR2 are read off the germline V gene as MDHEN and SYDVKM. A distance of 13 bases separates the germline ends of V and J, which lose 10 bases and 0 bases respectively. The CDR3 contains 14 residues, cysteine and phenylalanine counted. Only CDR3 DNA is held: 42 bases, read in frame from base 1. This clonotype has ten or more counts. The specificity of this receptor is unknown. No much larger clone is present one base from it, and per-base qualities are unavailable. These data also formed part of another study, on T cells in Graves' hyperthyroidism and ophthalmopathy. The second study, in turn, reports: A patient counted as having stable Graves' hyperthyroidism if no progression to ophthalmopathy occurred over 18 months of follow-up. Hyperthyroidism patients were newly diagnosed, with disease duration under 2 months, and aged 18 to 65 years. Patients with uncontrolled infections, other autoimmune diseases, pregnancy or lactation were excluded. Clinical symptoms, serum thyroxine and TRAb, thyroid ultrasound, and orbital computed tomography formed the basis for the diagnoses. The first round of RT-PCR for the TCR CDR3 was performed with the HTBI primer set and the Qiagen OneStep RT-PCR kit. Most expanded thyroid clonotypes (frequency above 0.001) were also detected in blood, suggesting blood repertoires may reflect thyroid immune responses. In cross-validation, a model built on a 13 V-J signature told ophthalmopathy apart from stable hyperthyroidism with just under 90% sensitivity and approximately 81% specificity, and in testing the same model reached 80%/75%. During validation, the model predicted progression to ophthalmopathy a median of about 5.9 months ahead of onset, with 60% to 71% sensitivity and 72.22% specificity. A discovery cohort of 95 to 100 patients, 43 with Graves' ophthalmopathy and over 55 with stable Graves' hyperthyroidism, was used to find distinguishing TCR V-J signatures. Whether ophthalmopathy could be predicted prospectively was tested in an independent validation cohort made up of roughly 19 hyperthyroidism patients plus 17 patients who later progressed to ophthalmopathy. The 75 to 100 discovery patients were randomly split 7:3 into training and test sets. The study also compared thyroid tissue and blood T-cell repertoires from a handful of Graves' hyperthyroidism patients. After blood sampling, hyperthyroidism patients were treated with methimazole at a starting dose of 30 mg daily, and ophthalmopathy patients were treated with high-dose intravenous methylprednisolone. The libraries were constructed in a second round of multiplex PCR and then size-selected and purified. Libraries were sequenced paired-end with 100 bp reads on an Illumina HiSeq2000. Raw data were processed with SOAPnuke, discarding reads with adapters, uncalled bases, mean Phred below 15, or no exact constant-primer or identifier match. COPE v1.2.5 was used to merge high-quality paired reads, and clonotypes were defined as unique nucleotide sequences. MiTCR v1.1 was used to align clonotypes to the IMGT TRBV, TRBD and TRBJ reference segments. Only V-J combinations with frequency above 0.0001, covering 99% to 99.2% of repertoires, were analysed. The TCS score was defined as F50 (clonal expansion) divided by E x V (chaos), with BLOSUM62-based TCRdist calculated between CDR3 peptides within each V-J. Welch's t-statistics and random forest reduced fewer than 600 V-J features to 10 to 15, which were used in a naive Bayes classifier (R e1071). No statistical method was used to set the sample size in advance, and investigators knew the group allocation. According to the paper, TCR Vbeta CDR3 sequencing was carried out on some 130 peripheral blood samples, which came from under 50 ophthalmopathy, 80 or so hyperthyroidism and roughly 17 progressor patients.

The source of this sequence is a woman aged 18-29 years with Graves disease. Donor details come from another sample of the same person, matched by shared clones. The specimen was peripheral blood mononuclear cells (PBMCs), collected at new diagnosis, from a patient treated with antithyroid drugs. The chain is encoded by TRBV28 joined to TRBJ1-5; no D segment can be confidently identified. The DNA sequence is given as TGTGCCACCCATCGACCATATAGCAATCAGCCCCAGCATTTT. Translated, this is CATHRPYSNQPQHF.